This T cell receptor (beta chain) was sequenced during a study of chemoradiotherapy in HPV16-positive cancers. Study in general: Functional T-cell assays on two HPV16-positive patients' cells defined candidate HPV-specific clones and common TCR motifs.

Study results and limitations: The functional HPV-specific definition rests on just two HPV16-positive patients.

Concerning this clone: Its cognate antigen is unknown.

CDR3 length: 15 amino acids. Germline assignment: CDR1 MNHEY and CDR2 SVGAGI. V gave up 6 bases and J gave up 8 bases; unmatched junction bases: 13. Here immunoSEQ multiplex PCR was the method, and the copy in TCRdb shows in-frame clones only, minus some. The sample carries some 14,000 clones, over 75% recorded once. The rearrangement joins TRBV6-5 to TRBJ2-1, with 7 bases identical to TRBD2. The sample was acquired from a patient who underwent chemoradiotherapy. This TCR came from a human donor with HPV-associated anogenital cancer. CDR3 DNA sequence: TGTGCCAGCAGGAATAACGGACTAGTTCGGGATGAGCAGTTCTTC. It encodes CASRNNGLVRDEQFF.